A single T cell receptor (beta chain) is shown here with its context. Its antigen is still unknown. Base qualities are missing; no much larger clone stands one base away. The data originate from a study of T cell repertoires in cytomegalovirus infection (dated by TCRdb to about 2019). Some background on the complete study: The peptide stimulations were aimed at well-studied HLA-B-restricted epitopes as well as recently identified HLA-C-restricted CMV epitopes, whose presentation resists viral immunomodulation. Donor HLA type was relevant to the analysis, as public TCR beta signatures indicated carriage of CMV infection together with the matching HLA type. General conclusions and limits of the study: In both this cohort and an independent cohort of some 350 donors, the cumulative frequency of public TCR beta family members distinguished carriers of CMV infection plus the relevant HLA type. In the ex vivo response, HLA-C-restricted CMV-specific TCR beta clonotypes were dominant, and in two of eight donors the single most frequent clonotype came from this HLA-C-restricted group.

Reads for this sample came from an Illumina HiSeq 1500. The public reads were reanalyzed by TCRdb: fastp trimming at Q25, MiXCR alignment, in-frame beta chains only. Each entry merges the rows of one CDR3 protein and shows their most common DNA and genes. This sample lists roughly 78,000 distinct CDR3 sequences; around 37% were detected once. Over 85% of the sample lies in the top ten. In the paper's terms, the treatment or condition label means: in vitro stimulation with specific CMV peptide epitopes to enrich CMV-specific T cells. V ends up 0 bases short and J 7 bases short, with an unmatched junction base count of 5. Taken from cysteine to phenylalanine, the CDR3 has 14 residues. Only CDR3 DNA remains: 42 bases, in frame from the first base. Via the germline V gene, CDR1 is SGHTA and CDR2 FQGNSA.

The chain is encoded by TRBV7-2 joined to TRBJ1-2, and 7 junction bases match TRBD1. The input for sequencing was CD8+ T cells from cultured PBMCs, taken from culture after CMV antigen stimulation. The sequence was obtained from a human donor in good health (CMV status not recorded). Some clones in this sample may be carry-over from other donors' samples. CDR3 sequence: CASSLAGQSGGYTF. The DNA sequence is as follows: TGTGCCAGCAGCTTAGCGGGACAGAGCGGTGGCTACACCTTC.